This TCR beta chain was obtained from a study of blood T cell repertoires in COVID-19. Across the whole study: Specimens from acute and convalescent COVID-19 originated in the United States, Italy and Spain. T cells, B-cell-depleted T cells, or PBMCs supplied cDNA or gDNA.

Original methodology: The assay estimated nucleated cells by amplifying reference gene primers. Libraries were prepared by immunoSEQ multiplex PCR; TCRdb keeps only in-frame clonotypes and omits some of them. D and trimming were read from the DNA, whereas the V and J calls and clone size are those reported in that table. The repertoire has roughly 140,000 clones, 76% of them found once; the top ten carry less than 4.5%. Per germline, CDR1 SQVTM and CDR2 ANQGSEA. The germline V and J ends were trimmed by 7 bases and 2 bases, with 16 bases remaining between them. This CDR3 contains 14 residues. Sequenced: peripheral blood. The V and J genes are TRBV29-1 and TRBJ2-3; a weak D match, TRBD2 (5 bases). This clonotype was obtained from a woman older than 75 with acute or convalescent COVID-19. As DNA, the CDR3 is TGCAGCGCCCCTAGCCGAAGCAACACAGATACGCAGTATTTT. Its protein product is CSAPSRSNTDTQYF.